Described below is a single T cell receptor beta chain sequence and its context. Its antigen remains unidentified. Trimming at V came to 3 bases and at J to 5 bases, leaving 8 bases not matched to a gene. CDR3 length equals 16 residues. Germline CDR1 reads LGHDT; CDR2 reads YNNKEL (reference sequence). The data derive from a study of regulatory T cells in long-lasting Graves disease. Whole-study results and caveats: Clonotypes that were public and shared totalled a few thousand in persistent patients versus about 1,000 in new patients. The study found lower TCR diversity in persistent Graves' patients than in newly diagnosed ones. Persistent disease showed a preference for TRBV28, TRBJ1-2 and TRBJ2-5.

Relying on iRepertoire HTBI primers and Arm-PCR of CDR3 regions, the team built TCR beta libraries. MiXCR was run by TCRdb on the multiplex PCR reads, yielding one entry per CDR3 protein. The top ten hold approximately 15% of the sample, which has 200,000 to 250,000 distinct CDR3 sequences, around 20% seen once. The time point denotes: newly diagnosed GD, antithyroid drugs for less than 3 months. PBMC RNA served as the TCR library source. The patients included were those that came from an endocrinology department in Xi'an, China. V is TRBV3-1 and J is TRBJ2-2; TRBD2 agrees at 8 bases. The receptor was isolated from a female donor with Graves disease. The material was peripheral blood mononuclear cells (PBMCs), obtained at new diagnosis, from a patient treated with antithyroid drugs. The CDR3 DNA reads TGTGCCAGCAGCCAGGCGGGGGGAGGGATAACCGGGGAGCTGTTTTTT. This codes for CASSQAGGGITGELFF.